This TCR beta chain derives from a study of OX40 agonist ivuxolimab in advanced cancers. CDR1 and CDR2 from the germline V gene are SGHRS and YFSETQ. The CDR3 is made up of 16 amino acids. The ends lost 0 bases at V and 0 bases at J; junction bases unmatched: 3. Measured with immunoSEQ multiplex PCR; TCRdb has only the in-frame clones, and not every one. Among about 70,000 clones listed, 85% were seen once. This sample comprised CD4+ or CD8+ T cells sorted from blood, obtained in a trial of the OX40 agonist ivuxolimab. The chain uses TRBV5-1 and TRBJ2-3, with TRBD2 identical over 8 bases. The receptor's source is an adult with an advanced solid tumor such as melanoma, head and neck, liver or kidney cancer. The CDR3 region has the DNA TGCGCCAGCAGCTTGGGTCCTAGCGGGAGCACAGATACGCAGTATTTT. Encoded protein: CASSLGPSGSTDTQYF.